Presented here are 12 T cell receptor beta chains from one specimen sequenced in a study of cytotoxic CD8 clonotypes in ibrutinib-treated CLL. The table came from immunoSEQ multiplex PCR; TCRdb's copy has only in-frame clones and leaves some out. The sample shows about 80,000 clones, about four fifths of them seen only once. Sequenced material: PBMCs, taken after 12 months of ibrutinib treatment. The receptor set was obtained from a human donor with chronic lymphocytic leukemia.

The chain employs TRBV7-2 and TRBJ2-3, with TRBD2 identical over 12 bases. After removal of 4 bases from V and 4 bases from J, the junction contained 3 bases not matched to a gene. Germline CDR1 and CDR2: SGHTA and FQGNSA. CDR3 size: 15 residues. The DNA for the CDR3 is TGTGCCAGCAGCTCGACTAGCGGGAGCGCAGATACGCAGTATTTT. This translates into CASSSTSGSADTQYF. Using reference TRBV7-2 and TRBJ2-3 for the parts outside the CDR3, the full variable domain is GAGVSQSPSNKVTEKGKDVELRCDPISGHTALYWYRQSLGQGLEFLIYFQGNSAPDKSGLPSDRFSAERTGGSVSTLTIQRTQQEDSAVYLCASSSTSGSADTQYFGPGTRLTVL.

CDR3 region: CASSPRSSGANVLTF. The CDR3 DNA sequence: TGCGCCAGCAGCCCACGTAGCTCTGGGGCCAACGTCCTGACTTTC. V is TRBV5-1 and J is TRBJ2-6; D uncertain. The CDR3 extends over 15 amino acids. Trimming took off 4 bases at V and 0 bases at J, with 8 bases between the two ends. CDR1 is SGHRS, CDR2 YFSETQ, per germline.

The rearrangement uses TRBV5-6 and TRBJ2-5; 9 bases map to TRBD2. Losses at the gene ends were 4 bases for V and 2 bases for J; bases not matched to a gene: 6. This CDR3 contains 15 residues. Germline lookup yields CDR1 SGHDT and CDR2 YYEEEE. CDR3 DNA sequence: TGTGCCAGCAGCCCCCCGACTAGCGGACAAGAGACCCAGTACTTC. Protein sequence: CASSPPTSGQETQYF.

This chain uses TRBV5-1 with TRBJ1-2; weak D call: TRBD1 (5 bases). The germline gives CDR1 SGHRS, CDR2 YFSETQ. The V and J ends lost 0 bases and 8 bases respectively, with 14 bases between them. There are 14 residues in the CDR3. CDR3 in DNA: TGCGCCAGCAGCTTGGGAGTGGGGCCGGGGGGCTACACCTTC. Amino acid sequence: CASSLGVGPGGYTF.

This clone was counted only a few times. This chain connects TRBV30 to TRBJ1-5; D possibly corresponds to TRBD1 (5 bases). V was clipped by 2 bases and J by 2 bases, with 7 bases between them. The CDR3 has 13 residues. From germline, CDR1 is GTSNPN and CDR2 SVGIG (reference sequence). The CDR3, as DNA: TGTGCCTGGAGTCAGGGTGGCAATCAGCCCCAGCATTTT. Translated: CAWSQGGNQPQHF.

The genes are TRBV2 and TRBJ1-5; TRBD1 might be the D (5 bases). The V and J ends lost 6 bases and 2 bases respectively, with 11 bases between them. Germline V gene data show CDR1 as SNHLY and CDR2 as FYNNEI. The CDR3 extends over 14 amino acids. CDR3 region: CASRVGDRNQPQHF. Written as DNA, the CDR3 is TGTGCCAGCAGGGTCGGGGACCGCAATCAGCCCCAGCATTTT.

The chain combines TRBV18 with TRBJ2-5; TRBD2 agrees at 9 bases. Germline-derived CDR1 and CDR2 are KGHSH and LQKENI. This CDR3 is built from 12 residues. V trimming: 3 bases; J trimming: 14 bases; junction bases outside the gene matches: 7. The CDR3 sequence: CASSPGLARVYF. CDR3 coding DNA: TGTGCCAGCTCACCGGGACTAGCCCGAGTTTACTTC.

The CDR3 bases are TGCAGCGTTGGGGGCGCTTCCGGTCTCTACACCTTC. Amino acid sequence: CSVGGASGLYTF. The genes are TRBV29-1 and TRBJ1-2; D is perhaps TRBD1 (5 bases). The V end was cut by 4 bases, the J end by 10 bases, with 16 bases between. This CDR3 region has 12 residues. CDR1 and CDR2 from the germline V gene are SQVTM and ANQGSEA. Full variable domain (missing parts from reference TRBV29-1 and TRBJ1-2): SAVISQKPSRDICQRGTSLTIQCQVDSQVTMMFWYRQQPGQSLTLIATANQGSEATYESGFVIDKFPISRPNLTFSTLTVSNMSPEDSSIYLCSVGGASGLYTFGSGTRLTVV.

CDR3 sequence (DNA): TGTGCCACCGGACCGCTAACTAATGAAAAACTGTTTTTT. This sequence encodes CATGPLTNEKLFF. This chain joins TRBV6-1 and TRBJ1-4; unclear D gene. Germline lookup yields CDR1 MNHNS and CDR2 SASEGT. CDR3 size: 13 residues. V lost 10 bases, J lost 1 base, and 10 bases lay in between.

CDR3 sequence (DNA): TGTGCCAGCAGCTTGGCGGCCATCAATGAGCAGTTCTTC. Translated: CASSLAAINEQFF. The V call is TRBV7-9, the J call TRBJ2-1; D gene uncertain. The ends were cut back, 3 bases at V and 6 bases at J, with 9 bases in the middle. The CDR3 is made up of 13 amino acids. Germline loops: CDR1 SEHNR, CDR2 FQNEAQ (reference sequence).

This chain connects TRBV2 to TRBJ1-1; no clear D. The CDR3 length is 13 residues. Germline lookup yields CDR1 SNHLY and CDR2 FYNNEI. The V and J ends lost 6 bases and 4 bases respectively, with 12 bases between them. The CDR3 sequence is CASSPPVVTEAFF. For the CDR3, the DNA is TGTGCCAGCAGCCCGCCGGTGGTCACTGAAGCTTTCTTT.

V usage is TRBV4-3 and J usage is TRBJ2-3; D is perhaps TRBD1 (5 bases). V was shortened by 1 base and J by 6 bases, with 17 bases between the two germline ends. This CDR3 is 16 amino acids long. Germline CDR1 and CDR2: LGHNA and YSLEER. The CDR3 protein is CASSQGAQGLSDTQYF. The DNA of the CDR3 is TGCGCCAGCAGCCAAGGGGCCCAGGGCCTGTCGGATACGCAGTATTTT.